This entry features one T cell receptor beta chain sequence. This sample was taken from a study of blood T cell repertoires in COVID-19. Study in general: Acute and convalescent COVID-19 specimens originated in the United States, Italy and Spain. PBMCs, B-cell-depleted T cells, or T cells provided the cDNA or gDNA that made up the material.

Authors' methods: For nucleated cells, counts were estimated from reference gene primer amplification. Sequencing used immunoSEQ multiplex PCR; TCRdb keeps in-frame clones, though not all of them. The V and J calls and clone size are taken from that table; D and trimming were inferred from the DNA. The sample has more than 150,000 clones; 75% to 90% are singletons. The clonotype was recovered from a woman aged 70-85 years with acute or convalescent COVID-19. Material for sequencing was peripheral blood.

CDR3 in amino acids: CASSLVAGGPTDTQYF. CDR3 bases: TGTGCCAGCAGCTTAGTAGCGGGGGGTCCCACAGATACGCAGTATTTT. The chain links TRBV11-2 to TRBJ2-3, with 10 nucleotides matching TRBD2. The CDR3 contains 16 residues. Germline V lookup: CDR1 SGHAT, CDR2 FQNNGV. Germline trimming cut 1 base from V and 2 bases from J; bases unmatched to any gene: 3.